This TCR beta chain originates from a study of blood T cell repertoires in COVID-19. This clone was seen just once. The CDR3 sequence is 16 residues long. Trimming took 4 bases from V and 3 from J, leaving 16 bases between them. Looked up from germline, CDR1 is MNHEY and CDR2 is SVGAGI. Assay: immunoSEQ multiplex PCR; the TCRdb copy retains only in-frame clones and omits some. Found here are 80,000 to 100,000 clones, approximately 80% of them singletons; the top ten hold 9% to 12%. The TCR was taken from a woman in her seventies with acute or convalescent COVID-19. The V and J genes are TRBV6-5 and TRBJ2-1; D gene unclear. The sequencing input was peripheral blood. CDR3: CASSSHRPEYYNEQFF. The CDR3 nucleotides are TGTGCCAGCAGTTCCCACCGCCCGGAGTACTACAATGAGCAGTTCTTC.